The entry below gives a single T cell receptor (beta chain) sequence along with its context. The source of the sample is a study of blood T cell repertoires in COVID-19. Whole-study context: The study drew acute and convalescent COVID-19 samples from the United States, Italy and Spain. Sources were T cells, B-cell-depleted T cells, or PBMCs; the material itself was cDNA or gDNA.

Original data processing: Amplified reference gene primers provided the basis for estimating nucleated cell counts. Sequencing used immunoSEQ multiplex PCR; TCRdb keeps in-frame clones, though not all of them. D and trimming were read from the DNA, whereas the V and J calls and clone size are those reported in that table. This sample has some 490,000 clones, with 70% to 90% found just once. CDR1 is LNHDA, CDR2 SQIVND, per germline (reference sequence). This CDR3 spans 13 amino acids. The V gene lost 8 bases and the J gene lost 2 bases, with 12 bases spanning the gap. The sequence derives from a human donor in a cohort sampled during active COVID-19. The sample taken for sequencing was peripheral blood. J is TRBJ1-2 and V is TRBV19, with D possibly being TRBD1 (6 bases). The CDR3 region has the DNA TGTGCCAGTGGGCTACAGGGAAACTATGGCTACACCTTC. Its protein is CASGLQGNYGYTF.